The TCR beta chain described here comes from a study of T cells in Graves' hyperthyroidism and ophthalmopathy. Template material for amplifying TCR beta CDR3 regions consisted of RNA transcripts. The HTBI primer set was used in a first-round RT-PCR of the TCR CDR3. MiXCR was run by TCRdb on the multiplex PCR reads, yielding one entry per CDR3 protein. Of 550,000 to 700,000 distinct CDR3 sequences in the sample, under 15% were seen once. Isolation of PBMCs was performed on 8 to 10 ml fresh peripheral blood. This sequence was found in a woman aged 40 to 50 with Graves' ophthalmopathy. Sequencing was done on a sample of blood.

The CDR3 sequence is CASSTELSTGQYF. CDR3 DNA: TGTGCCAGCAGTACCGAACTCTCTACGGGGCAGTACTTC. This rearrangement joins TRBV6-5 to TRBJ2-7; D unclear. Germline V gene lookup returns CDR1 MNHEY and CDR2 SVGAGI. The CDR3 totals 13 residues. Trimming took 5 bases from V and 9 from J, leaving 17 bases between them.